This passage covers 13 T cell receptor beta chains from one sample sequenced in a study of metastatic and nonmetastatic thyroid tumors. TCRdb re-analyzed the PCR reads through MiXCR. This table has some 64,000 clones, roughly 4.1% appearing once. All patients were untreated before thyroid surgery. Material: blood. These receptors all come from a female donor with papillary thyroid cancer or a benign thyroid nodule (not recorded which). Some clones in this sample may be carry-over from other donors' samples.

This clone has ten or more counts. The genes are TRBV2 and TRBJ2-6; D gene ambiguous. V was cut by 4 bases and J by 2 bases, with 6 bases left in between. The germline V gene has CDR1 SNHLY and CDR2 FYNNEI. The CDR3 runs 14 residues. CDR3 in DNA: TGTGCCAGCAGTGGGCTGACTGGGGCCAACGTCCTGACTTTC. It is translated as CASSGLTGANVLTF.

This clone was counted many times. This sequence joins TRBV12-3 or TRBV12-4 and TRBJ1-1; the D is unclear. The germline V and J ends were trimmed by 1 base and 6 bases, with 12 bases remaining between them. The CDR3 loop spans 14 amino acids. The CDR3 sequence: CASSLERGFAEAFF. The DNA of the CDR3 is TGTGCCAGCAGTTTAGAGCGGGGATTTGCTGAAGCTTTCTTT.

In its sample, this clone was seen many times. This chain connects TRBV28 to TRBJ1-2, with 9 positions matching TRBD1. CDR3 length: 14 amino acids. Germline V gene data show CDR1 as MDHEN and CDR2 as SYDVKM. V dropped 5 bases and J dropped 7; count of bases not matched to a gene: 8. The CDR3 sequence: CASSDNRGLVGYTF. CDR3 in DNA: TGTGCCAGCAGTGACAACAGGGGGCTAGTTGGCTACACCTTC.

This clone was recorded at least ten times. V is TRBV9 and J is TRBJ2-2; possibly TRBD1 for D (6 bases). V was shortened by 6 bases and J by 6 bases, with 12 bases between the two germline ends. Germline assignment: CDR1 SGDLS and CDR2 YYNGEE. CDR3 length: 13 residues. CDR3 sequence: CASNWGQPGELFF. CDR3 DNA: TGTGCCAGCAATTGGGGACAACCCGGGGAGCTGTTTTTT.

This clone turned up a few times. This may come from a read error, since a much larger clone is one base off. V and J are TRBV7-9 and TRBJ1-2; D is unresolved. This CDR3 spans 12 amino acids. Germline assignment: CDR1 SEHNR and CDR2 FQNEAQ (reference sequence). V was cut by 5 bases and J by 5 bases, with 9 bases left in between. The CDR3 coding sequence is TGTGCCAGCAGCCCCGGGCCGTATGGCTACACCTTC. It encodes CASSPGPYGYTF.

The sample holds many counts of this clone. This sample includes further DNA sequences coding for the same CDR3. V gene TRBV19 combines with J gene TRBJ2-7, with 14 bases identical to TRBD2. V shed 5 bases, J shed 6 bases, and the junction held 12 bases outside the gene matches. Germline V CDR1 and CDR2: LNHDA, SQIVND (reference sequence). This CDR3 has 17 residues. CDR3 in DNA: TGTGCCAGTAGTCCCAGACTAGCGGGAGGGCCGGGGGGCGAGCAGTACTTC. Protein product: CASSPRLAGGPGGEQYF.

This clone was observed at least ten times. V gene TRBV6-4 combines with J gene TRBJ1-5; 9 nucleotides align to TRBD1. The V segment lost 7 bases and the J segment 6 bases; nucleotides outside the gene matches: 10. CDR3 size: 15 residues. Germline V lookup: CDR1 MRHNA, CDR2 SNTAGT. Here the CDR3 DNA reads TGTGCCAGCAAAAACGTACAGGGGGCGGGTCAGCCCCAGCATTTT. Translated: CASKNVQGAGQPQHF.

V usage is TRBV19 and J usage is TRBJ2-2; 7 bases match TRBD2. V shed 2 bases and J 3 bases; nucleotides not matched to a gene: 3. Germline assignment: CDR1 LNHDA and CDR2 SQIVND (reference sequence). CDR3 length equals 15 residues. The CDR3 coding sequence is TGTGCCAGTAGTATATGGGGGGGATACACCGGGGAGCTGTTTTTT. Residues: CASSIWGGYTGELFF. The full variable domain, with the rest looked up from reference TRBV19 and TRBJ2-2, is DGGITQSPKYLFRKEGQNVTLSCEQNLNHDAMYWYRQDPGQGLRLIYYSQIVNDFQKGDIAEGYSVSREKKESFPLTVTSAQKNPTAFYLCASSIWGGYTGELFFGEGSRLTVL.

This clone was picked up many times. The chain joins TRBV10-3 to TRBJ1-1; TRBD1 matches at 9 bases. Germline trimming cut 5 bases from V and 4 bases from J; bases unmatched to any gene: 5. CDR1 is ENHRY, CDR2 SYGVKD, per germline. This CDR3 spans 14 amino acids. The DNA for the CDR3 is TGTGCCATCAGTTGGGACAGGGATGGCACTGAAGCTTTCTTT. As protein: CAISWDRDGTEAFF.

The chain couples TRBV20-1 to TRBJ2-2; no definite D call. Germline assignment: CDR1 DFQATT and CDR2 SNEGSKA (reference sequence). This CDR3 is built from 15 residues. With 6 bases removed from V and 0 bases from J, the gap between germline ends came to 14 bases. CDR3 in amino acids: CSAQLGPANTGELFF. CDR3 sequence (DNA): TGCAGTGCGCAGTTAGGCCCGGCGAACACCGGGGAGCTGTTTTTT.

This clone was counted many times. This chain joins TRBV14 and TRBJ1-2; 7 bases line up with TRBD1. Germline-derived CDR1 and CDR2 are SGHDN and FVKESK. V trimming: 4 bases; J trimming: 8 bases; junction bases outside the gene matches: 10. This CDR3 has 14 amino acids. CDR3 DNA sequence: TGTGCCAGCAGCCCCAATGACAGGGCCTACGGCTACACCTTC. It translates to CASSPNDRAYGYTF.

This clone was seen repeatedly, ten times or more. The chain has TRBV10-1 and TRBJ1-1; D is unresolved. Trimming cost V 0 bases and J 3 bases, with 17 bases left between them. The CDR3 loop spans 17 amino acids. Germline CDR1 and CDR2: WNHNN and SYGVQD (reference sequence). This chain's CDR3 is CASSESNFLREDTEAFF. CDR3 nucleotide sequence: TGCGCCAGCAGTGAGTCGAATTTTCTGAGGGAGGACACTGAAGCTTTCTTT.

As to this clone: At one of its ends the junction is not consistent with the germline gene, which may arise from a read error. Other nucleotide sequences from this sample produce the same CDR3. The V and J genes are TRBV27 and TRBJ2-2; D remains ambiguous. The CDR3 has 11 residues. Germline V gives CDR1 MNHEY, CDR2 SMNVEV (reference sequence). CDR3 residues: CASSFLGELFF. As DNA, the CDR3 is TGCGCCAGCAGTTTTTTAGGGGAGCTGTTTTTT.